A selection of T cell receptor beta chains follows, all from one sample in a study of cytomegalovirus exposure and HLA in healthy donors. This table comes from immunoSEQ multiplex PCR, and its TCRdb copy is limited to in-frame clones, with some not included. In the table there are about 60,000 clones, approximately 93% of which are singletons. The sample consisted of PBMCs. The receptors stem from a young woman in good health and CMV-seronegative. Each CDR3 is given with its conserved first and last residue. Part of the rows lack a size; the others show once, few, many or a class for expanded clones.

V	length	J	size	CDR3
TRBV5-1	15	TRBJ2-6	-	CASSLGSPGANVLTF
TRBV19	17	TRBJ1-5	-	CASTTRVNLGYVQPQHF
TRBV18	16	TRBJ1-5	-	CASSGGTIAGHQPQHF
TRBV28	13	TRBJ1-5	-	CASSMISGQPQHF
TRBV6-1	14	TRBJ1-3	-	CASSVGTSGNTIYF
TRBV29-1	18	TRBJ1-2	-	CSVDSGTGDHVPNYGYTF
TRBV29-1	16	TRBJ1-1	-	CSVVTGTGEWDTEAFF
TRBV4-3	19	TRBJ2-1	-	CASSQGTRTSGRPYNEQFF
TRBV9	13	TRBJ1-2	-	CASSVLLTGGYTF
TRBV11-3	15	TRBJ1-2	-	CASSRPGTGKYGYTF
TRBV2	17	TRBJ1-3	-	CASTAPRDIMLGNTIYF
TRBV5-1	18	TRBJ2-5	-	CASSLGTSGRALLETQYF
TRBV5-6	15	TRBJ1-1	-	CASSLERGLVSEAFF
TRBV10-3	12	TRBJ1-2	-	CAISEESYGYTF
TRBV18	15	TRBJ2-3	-	CASSPVAGVLVTQYF
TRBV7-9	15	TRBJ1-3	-	CASSLPLLGGNTIYF
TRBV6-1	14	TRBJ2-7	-	CASSEGQGWNEQYF
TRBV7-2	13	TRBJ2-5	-	CASSFNGQETQYF
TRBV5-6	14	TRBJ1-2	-	CASSLTGFNYGYTF
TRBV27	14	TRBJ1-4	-	CASSHIGSNEKLFF
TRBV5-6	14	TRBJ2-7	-	CASSLQGIPYEQYF
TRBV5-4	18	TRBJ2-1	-	CASSSGLAGGRLYNEQFF
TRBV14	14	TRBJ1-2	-	CASSQGAANYGYTF
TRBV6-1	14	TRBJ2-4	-	CASSERGPGNIQYF
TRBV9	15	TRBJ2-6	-	CASSVDNSGANVLTF
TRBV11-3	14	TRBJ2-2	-	CASSPGTEGGELFF
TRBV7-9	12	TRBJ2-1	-	CASSPYANEQFF
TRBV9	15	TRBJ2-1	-	CASSVASGYRGEQFF
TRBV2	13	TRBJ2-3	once	CASSVGGSDTQYF
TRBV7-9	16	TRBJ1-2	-	CASTRQGAQIGDGYTF